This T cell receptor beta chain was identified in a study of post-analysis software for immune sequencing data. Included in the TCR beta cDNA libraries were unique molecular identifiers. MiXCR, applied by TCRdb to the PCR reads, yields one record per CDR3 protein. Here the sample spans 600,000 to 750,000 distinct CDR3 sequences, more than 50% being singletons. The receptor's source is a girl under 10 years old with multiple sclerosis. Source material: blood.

CDR3 region: CASSGHQGGNQPQHF. CDR3 bases: TGTGCCAGCAGTGGCCACCAGGGGGGCAATCAGCCCCAGCATTTT. The rearrangement joins TRBV6-1 to TRBJ1-5; the match to TRBD1 covers 7 bases. The CDR3 covers 15 residues. CDR1 is MNHNS and CDR2 is SASEGT in the germline V gene. Germline trimming cut 4 bases from V and 2 bases from J; bases unmatched to any gene: 5.